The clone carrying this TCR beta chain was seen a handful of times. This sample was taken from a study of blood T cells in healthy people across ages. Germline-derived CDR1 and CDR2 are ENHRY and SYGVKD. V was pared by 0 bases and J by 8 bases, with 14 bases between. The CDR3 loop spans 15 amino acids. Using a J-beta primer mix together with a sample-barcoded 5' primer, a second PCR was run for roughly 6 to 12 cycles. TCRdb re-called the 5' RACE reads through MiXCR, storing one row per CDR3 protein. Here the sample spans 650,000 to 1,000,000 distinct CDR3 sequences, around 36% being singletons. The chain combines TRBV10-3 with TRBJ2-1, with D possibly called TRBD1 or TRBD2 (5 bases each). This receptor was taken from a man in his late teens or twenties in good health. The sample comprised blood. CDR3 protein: CAISESVGERHEQFF. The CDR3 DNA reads TGTGCCATCAGTGAGTCTGTGGGGGAACGACATGAGCAGTTCTTC.